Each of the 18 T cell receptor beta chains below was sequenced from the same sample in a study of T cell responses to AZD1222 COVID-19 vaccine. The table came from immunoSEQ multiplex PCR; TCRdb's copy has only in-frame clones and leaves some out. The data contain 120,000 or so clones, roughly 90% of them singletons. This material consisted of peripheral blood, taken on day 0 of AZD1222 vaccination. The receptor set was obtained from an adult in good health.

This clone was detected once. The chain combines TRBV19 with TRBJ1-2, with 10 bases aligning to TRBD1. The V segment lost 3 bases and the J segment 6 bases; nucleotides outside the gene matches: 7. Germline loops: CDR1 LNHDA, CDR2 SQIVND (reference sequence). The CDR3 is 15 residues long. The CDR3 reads CASSIGTGAWDGYTF. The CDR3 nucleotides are TGTGCCAGTAGTATCGGGACAGGGGCTTGGGATGGCTACACCTTC.

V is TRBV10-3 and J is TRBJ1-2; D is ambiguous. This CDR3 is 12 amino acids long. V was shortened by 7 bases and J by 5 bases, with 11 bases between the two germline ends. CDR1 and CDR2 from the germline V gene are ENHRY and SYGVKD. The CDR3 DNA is TGTGCCATCACCTGGGGAGAGTATGGCTACACCTTC. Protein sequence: CAITWGEYGYTF.

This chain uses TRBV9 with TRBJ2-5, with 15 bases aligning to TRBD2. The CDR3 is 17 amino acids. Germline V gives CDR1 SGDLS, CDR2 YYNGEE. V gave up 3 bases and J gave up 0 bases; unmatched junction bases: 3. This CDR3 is CASSAGTSGRYQETQYF. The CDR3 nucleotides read TGTGCCAGCAGCGCCGGGACTAGCGGGAGGTACCAAGAGACCCAGTACTTC.

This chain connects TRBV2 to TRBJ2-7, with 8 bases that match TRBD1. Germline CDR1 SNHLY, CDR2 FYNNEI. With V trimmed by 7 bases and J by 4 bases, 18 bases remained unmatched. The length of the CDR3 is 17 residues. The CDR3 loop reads CASTGGRDRGLFYEQYF. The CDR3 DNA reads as TGTGCCAGCACCGGGGGTCGTGACAGGGGCCTTTTTTACGAGCAGTACTTC. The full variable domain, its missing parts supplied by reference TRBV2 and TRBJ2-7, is EPEVTQTPSHQVTQMGQEVILRCVPISNHLYFYWYRQILGQKVEFLVSFYNNEISEKSEIFDDQFSVERPDGSNFTLKIRSTKLEDSAMYFCASTGGRDRGLFYEQYFGPGTRLTVT.

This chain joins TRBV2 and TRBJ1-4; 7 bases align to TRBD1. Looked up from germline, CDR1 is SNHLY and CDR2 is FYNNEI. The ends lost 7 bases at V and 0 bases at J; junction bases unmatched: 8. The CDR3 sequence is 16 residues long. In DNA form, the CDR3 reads TGTGCCAGCATGTTACAGGGGCCTTCAACTAATGAAAAACTGTTTTTT. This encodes CASMLQGPSTNEKLFF.

The DNA of the CDR3 is TGCGCCAGCAGTTTATCTGGGTATGGCTACACCTTC. Its protein product is CASSLSGYGYTF. The chain couples TRBV5-1 to TRBJ1-2; D gene ambiguous. The germline gives CDR1 SGHRS, CDR2 YFSETQ. Deletions cut 5 bases from V and 5 bases from J, with 10 bases between. The CDR3 has 12 amino acids. The variable domain in full, completed from reference TRBV5-1 and TRBJ1-2, reads KAGVTQTPRYLIKTRGQQVTLSCSPISGHRSVSWYQQTPGQGLQFLFEYFSETQRNKGNFPGRFSGRQFSNSRSEMNVSTLELGDSALYLCASSLSGYGYTFGSGTRLTVV.

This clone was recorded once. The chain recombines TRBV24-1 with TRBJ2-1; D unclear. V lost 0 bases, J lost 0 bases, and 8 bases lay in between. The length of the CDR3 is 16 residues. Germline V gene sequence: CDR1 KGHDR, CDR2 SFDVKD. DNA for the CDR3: TGTGCCACCAGTGATTTGCGGCAGAGCTCCTACAATGAGCAGTTCTTC. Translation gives CATSDLRQSSYNEQFF.

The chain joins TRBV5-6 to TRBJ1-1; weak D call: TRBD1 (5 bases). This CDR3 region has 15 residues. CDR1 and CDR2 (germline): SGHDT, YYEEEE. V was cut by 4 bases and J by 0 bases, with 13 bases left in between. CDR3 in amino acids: CASSIEGRLNTEAFF. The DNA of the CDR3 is TGTGCCAGCAGCATTGAGGGACGTCTGAACACTGAAGCTTTCTTT. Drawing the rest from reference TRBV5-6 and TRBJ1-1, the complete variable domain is DAGVTQSPTHLIKTRGQQVTLRCSPKSGHDTVSWYQQALGQGPQFIFQYYEEEERQRGNFPDRFSGHQFPNYSSELNVNALLLGDSALYLCASSIEGRLNTEAFFGQGTRLTVV.

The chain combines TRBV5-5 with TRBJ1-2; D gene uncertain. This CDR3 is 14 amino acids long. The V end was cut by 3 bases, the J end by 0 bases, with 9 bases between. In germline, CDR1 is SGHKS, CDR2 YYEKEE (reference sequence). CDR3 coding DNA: TGTGCCAGCAGCTCGGCATATACTAACTATGGCTACACCTTC. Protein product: CASSSAYTNYGYTF.

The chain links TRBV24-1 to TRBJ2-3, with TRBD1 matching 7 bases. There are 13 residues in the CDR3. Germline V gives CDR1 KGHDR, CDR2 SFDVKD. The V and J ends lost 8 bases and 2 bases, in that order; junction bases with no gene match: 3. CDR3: CATTDRDTDTQYF. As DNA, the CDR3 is TGTGCCACCACCGACAGGGACACAGATACGCAGTATTTT.

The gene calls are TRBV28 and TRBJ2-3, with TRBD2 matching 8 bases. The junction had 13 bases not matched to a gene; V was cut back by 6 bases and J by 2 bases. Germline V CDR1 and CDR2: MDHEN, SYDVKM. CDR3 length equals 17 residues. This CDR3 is CASRTPGGDDYTDTQYF. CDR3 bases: TGTGCCAGCAGAACTCCGGGGGGGGACGATTACACAGATACGCAGTATTTT.

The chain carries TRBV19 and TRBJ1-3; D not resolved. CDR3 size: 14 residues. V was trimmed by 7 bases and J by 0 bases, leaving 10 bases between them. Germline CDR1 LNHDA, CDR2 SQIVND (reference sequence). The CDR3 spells CASNIGSSGNTIYF. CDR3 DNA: TGTGCCAGTAACATAGGCAGCTCTGGAAACACCATATATTTT. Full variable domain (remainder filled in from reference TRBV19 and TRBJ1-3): DGGITQSPKYLFRKEGQNVTLSCEQNLNHDAMYWYRQDPGQGLRLIYYSQIVNDFQKGDIAEGYSVSREKKESFPLTVTSAQKNPTAFYLCASNIGSSGNTIYFGEGSWLTVV.

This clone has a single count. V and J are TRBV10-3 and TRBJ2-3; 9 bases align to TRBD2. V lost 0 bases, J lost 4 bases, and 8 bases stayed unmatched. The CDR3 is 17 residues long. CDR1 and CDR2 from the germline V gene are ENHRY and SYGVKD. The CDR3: CAISESKGLASSDTQYF. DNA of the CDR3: TGTGCCATCAGTGAGTCAAAGGGACTAGCAAGCTCAGATACGCAGTATTTT.

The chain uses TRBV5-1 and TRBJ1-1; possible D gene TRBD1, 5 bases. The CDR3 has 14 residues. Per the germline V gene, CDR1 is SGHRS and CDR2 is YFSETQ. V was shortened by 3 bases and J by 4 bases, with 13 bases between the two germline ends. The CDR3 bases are TGCGCCAGCAGCTGGACTGGGGGTACCACTGAAGCTTTCTTT. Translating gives CASSWTGGTTEAFF.

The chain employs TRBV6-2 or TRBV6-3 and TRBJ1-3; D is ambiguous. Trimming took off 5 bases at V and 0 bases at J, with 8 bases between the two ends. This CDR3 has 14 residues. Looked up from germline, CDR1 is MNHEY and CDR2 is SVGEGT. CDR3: CASSGGFSGNTIYF. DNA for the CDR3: TGTGCCAGCAGTGGAGGTTTCTCTGGAAACACCATATATTTT.

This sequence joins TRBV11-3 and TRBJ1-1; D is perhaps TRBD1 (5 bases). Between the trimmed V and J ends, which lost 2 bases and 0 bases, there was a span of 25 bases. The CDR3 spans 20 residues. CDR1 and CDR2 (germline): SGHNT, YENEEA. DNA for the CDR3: TGTGCCAGCAGCTTAAGTGGCTACACCCTCCGACAGAGTATGAACACTGAAGCTTTCTTT. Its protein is CASSLSGYTLRQSMNTEAFF.

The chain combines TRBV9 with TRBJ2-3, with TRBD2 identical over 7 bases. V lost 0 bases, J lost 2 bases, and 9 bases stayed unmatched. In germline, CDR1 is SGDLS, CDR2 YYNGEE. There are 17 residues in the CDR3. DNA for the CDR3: TGTGCCAGCAGCGTAGGAGGCGGGGACTACCCCACAGATACGCAGTATTTT. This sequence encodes CASSVGGGDYPTDTQYF.

CDR3 bases: TGTGCCAGCAGTGTATGGGGCTCCACCTATTTGGACAATGAGCAGTTCTTC. It encodes CASSVWGSTYLDNEQFF. The rearrangement uses TRBV6-1 and TRBJ2-1; D is perhaps TRBD1 (5 bases). The CDR3 runs 17 residues. Trimming left V 4 bases short and J 5 bases short, with 21 bases between. Germline V gene lookup returns CDR1 MNHNS and CDR2 SASEGT.